The 11 T cell receptor beta chains below were found in one sample sequenced in a study of technical replicates of blood from a few donors. The data were produced by immunoSEQ multiplex PCR, yet TCRdb's version contains in-frame clones alone and is incomplete. Of about 69,000 clones detected, about 90% appear once; the ten largest clones hold about 4.5%. The sample consisted of PBMCs. All receptors derive from a human donor in good health. Some clones in this sample may be carry-over from other donors' samples.

The chain couples TRBV5-1 to TRBJ2-7; 8 bases agree with TRBD1. The CDR3 length is 15 residues. With 0 bases clipped from V and 0 bases from J, the junction kept 2 bases outside the gene matches. The germline V gene encodes CDR1 SGHRS and CDR2 YFSETQ. The CDR3, as DNA: TGCGCCAGCAGCTTGGGTCAGGGGGCCTCCTACGAGCAGTACTTC. The encoded protein is CASSLGQGASYEQYF. The full variable domain, in which reference TRBV5-1 and TRBJ2-7 provide the parts outside the CDR3, is KAGVTQTPRYLIKTRGQQVTLSCSPISGHRSVSWYQQTPGQGLQFLFEYFSETQRNKGNFPGRFSGRQFSNSRSEMNVSTLELGDSALYLCASSLGQGASYEQYFGPGTRLTVT.

The chain links TRBV19 to TRBJ2-2; D is perhaps TRBD2 (5 bases). Trimming took 6 bases from V and 7 from J, leaving 9 bases between them. The germline gives CDR1 LNHDA, CDR2 SQIVND (reference sequence). The length of the CDR3 is 12 residues. DNA for the CDR3: TGTGCCAGTAGCCCGGCGGGCGGGGAGCTGTTTTTT. It specifies CASSPAGGELFF.

The rearrangement links TRBV7-8 to TRBJ2-3; 8 bases agree with TRBD1. The germline gives CDR1 SGHVS, CDR2 FQNEAQ. V lost 8 bases to trimming and J lost 5 bases; unmatched junction nucleotides: 6. The CDR3 spans 13 residues. The CDR3 spells CASGGQGKDTQYF. DNA for the CDR3: TGTGCCAGCGGCGGACAGGGTAAAGATACGCAGTATTTT.

The chain combines TRBV13 with TRBJ1-1; possibly TRBD1 for D (6 bases). The V gene lost 5 bases and the J gene lost 1 base, with 14 bases spanning the gap. The CDR3 is 15 amino acids. In germline, CDR1 is PRHDT, CDR2 FYEKMQ (reference sequence). The CDR3 loop is CASSNPGHKNTEAFF. CDR3 DNA: TGTGCCAGCAGCAACCCGGGACATAAGAACACTGAAGCTTTCTTT.

The CDR3, as DNA: TGTGCCAGCAGAGTTAACAGGGTTACCCGGACCAATGAGCAGTTCTTC. It codes for CASRVNRVTRTNEQFF. The V call is TRBV2, the J call TRBJ2-1, with D possibly matching TRBD1 (6 bases). V was clipped by 6 bases and J by 6 bases, with 21 bases between them. In germline, CDR1 is SNHLY, CDR2 FYNNEI. The CDR3 length is 16 residues.

The rearrangement joins TRBV4-2 to TRBJ2-3, with 11 bases that match TRBD1. The CDR3 loop spans 16 amino acids. Germline V lookup: CDR1 LGHNA, CDR2 YNFKEQ. V lost 4 bases to trimming and J lost 0 bases; unmatched junction nucleotides: 3. CDR3 sequence: CASSRGTGGSTDTQYF. DNA of the CDR3: TGTGCCAGCAGCCGAGGGACAGGGGGGAGCACAGATACGCAGTATTTT.

This CDR3 is CASSQDLWVTGGTEAFF. Written as DNA, the CDR3 is TGTGCCAGCAGCCAAGATCTATGGGTGACAGGGGGAACTGAAGCTTTCTTT. The chain couples TRBV14 to TRBJ1-1; TRBD1 matches at 9 bases. This CDR3 contains 17 residues. Germline V lookup: CDR1 SGHDN, CDR2 FVKESK. V was clipped by 0 bases and J by 5 bases; unmatched bases: 10.

The rearrangement links TRBV15 to TRBJ2-5, with TRBD1 identical over 10 bases. V lost 0 bases to trimming and J lost 4 bases; unmatched junction nucleotides: 5. Germline V gives CDR1 LNHNV, CDR2 YYDKDF (reference sequence). This CDR3 is built from 16 residues. The CDR3 nucleotides are TGTGCCACCAGCAGAGAGGGACAGGGGCTGGTAGAGACCCAGTACTTC. Translating it yields CATSREGQGLVETQYF.

This chain links TRBV6-1 with TRBJ1-6; no clear D. V dropped 2 bases and J dropped 11 bases, with 7 bases sitting between them. The CDR3 spans 12 residues. The germline CDR1 and CDR2 sequences are MNHNS and SASEGT. The CDR3 nucleotides are TGTGCCAGCAGTGAAAACAGCCCACCCCTCCACTTT. Its protein product is CASSENSPPLHF.

This clone was observed once. The chain combines TRBV7-9 with TRBJ1-1, with D maybe TRBD1 (5 bases). The CDR3 is 13 amino acids. The ends were cut back, 4 bases at V and 5 bases at J, with 11 bases in the middle. The V gene's germline CDR1 is SEHNR and CDR2 FQNEAQ (reference sequence). CDR3: CASSWGGATEAFF. The CDR3 nucleotides are TGTGCCAGCAGCTGGGGGGGAGCAACTGAAGCTTTCTTT.

The rearrangement links TRBV5-4 to TRBJ2-3, with a possible D match to TRBD2 (5 bases). V dropped 5 bases and J dropped 0 bases, with 7 bases sitting between them. The germline V gene has CDR1 SGHNT and CDR2 YYREEE (reference sequence). This CDR3 spans 13 amino acids. The CDR3 protein is CASREGSTDTQYF. The DNA of the CDR3 is TGTGCCAGCAGAGAGGGAAGCACAGATACGCAGTATTTT.